The T cell receptor beta chain under discussion was sequenced for a study of cytomegalovirus exposure and HLA in healthy donors. Study outcomes and limitations: A later analysis showed HLA-associated TCR beta chains outstripping equally common others in clonal expansion. Certain indistinguishable V segments, among them TRBV6-2 and TRBV6-3, were excluded. Investigators reported approximately 170 TCR beta chains as tied to cytomegalovirus. Reportedly, diagnosis of cytomegalovirus status by the classifier showed high specificity and sensitivity.

The PCR employed 60 Vbeta primers together with 13 Jbeta primers. Here immunoSEQ multiplex PCR was the method, and the copy in TCRdb shows in-frame clones only, minus some. Here the sample spans 170,000 or so clones, around 86% being singletons. Comment on this clone: Its antigen is as yet unknown.

Germline V gene data show CDR1 as MNHNY and CDR2 as SVGAGI (reference sequence). This CDR3 comprises 14 residues. Unmatched junction bases numbered 2, after V lost 0 bases and J lost 8 bases. The chain carries TRBV6-6 and TRBJ2-1; the match to TRBD2 covers 9 bases. The receptor was isolated from a man between 45 and 60 years old in good health and CMV-seronegative. The specimen was PBMCs. CDR3 amino acids: CASSYSSGGYEQFF. The DNA for the CDR3 is TGTGCCAGCAGTTACTCTAGCGGGGGCTATGAGCAGTTCTTC.